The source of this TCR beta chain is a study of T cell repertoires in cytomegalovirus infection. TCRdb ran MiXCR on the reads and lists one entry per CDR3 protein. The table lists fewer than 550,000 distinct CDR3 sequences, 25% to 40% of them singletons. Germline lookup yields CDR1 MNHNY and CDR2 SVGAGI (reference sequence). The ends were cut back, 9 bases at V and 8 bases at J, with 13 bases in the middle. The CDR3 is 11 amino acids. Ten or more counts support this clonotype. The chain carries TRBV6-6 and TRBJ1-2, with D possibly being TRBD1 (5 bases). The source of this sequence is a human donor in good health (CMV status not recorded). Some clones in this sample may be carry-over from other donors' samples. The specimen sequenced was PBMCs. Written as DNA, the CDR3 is TGTGCCAGTCTCAGGGCAGGCGGCTACACCTTC. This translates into CASLRAGGYTF.